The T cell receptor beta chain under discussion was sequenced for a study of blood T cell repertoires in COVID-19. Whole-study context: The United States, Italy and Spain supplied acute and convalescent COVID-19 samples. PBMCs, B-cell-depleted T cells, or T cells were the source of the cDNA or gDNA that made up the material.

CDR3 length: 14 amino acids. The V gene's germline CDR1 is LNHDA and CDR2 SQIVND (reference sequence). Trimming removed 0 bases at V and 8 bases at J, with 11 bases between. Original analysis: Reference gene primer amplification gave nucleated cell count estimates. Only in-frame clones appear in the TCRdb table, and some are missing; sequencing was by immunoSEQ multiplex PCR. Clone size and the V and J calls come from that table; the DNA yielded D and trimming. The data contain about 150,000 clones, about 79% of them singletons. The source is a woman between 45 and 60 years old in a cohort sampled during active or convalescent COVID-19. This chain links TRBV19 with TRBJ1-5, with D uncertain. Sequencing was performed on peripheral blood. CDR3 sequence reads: CASSIDGLRKPQHF. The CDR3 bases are TGTGCCAGTAGTATAGACGGATTGAGGAAGCCCCAGCATTTT.